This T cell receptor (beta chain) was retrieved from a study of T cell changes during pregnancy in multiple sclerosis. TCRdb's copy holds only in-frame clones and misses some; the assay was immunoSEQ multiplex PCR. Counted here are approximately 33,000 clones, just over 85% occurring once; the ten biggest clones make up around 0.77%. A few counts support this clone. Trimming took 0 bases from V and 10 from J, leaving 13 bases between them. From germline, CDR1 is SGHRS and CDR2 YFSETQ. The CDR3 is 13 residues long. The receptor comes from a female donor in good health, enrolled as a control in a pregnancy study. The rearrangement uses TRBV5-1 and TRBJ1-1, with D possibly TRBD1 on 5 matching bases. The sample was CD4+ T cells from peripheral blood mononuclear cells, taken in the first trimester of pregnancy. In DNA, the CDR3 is TGCGCCAGCAGCTTGGACCAGGGTCGAGGAGCTTTCTTT. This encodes CASSLDQGRGAFF. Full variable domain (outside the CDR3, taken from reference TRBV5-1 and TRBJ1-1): KAGVTQTPRYLIKTRGQQVTLSCSPISGHRSVSWYQQTPGQGLQFLFEYFSETQRNKGNFPGRFSGRQFSNSRSEMNVSTLELGDSALYLCASSLDQGRGAFFGQGTRLTVV.